The clone carrying this T cell receptor beta chain was detected only once. Second doses at about 4 or about 12 weeks were pooled. The record originates from a study of T cell responses to AZD1222 COVID-19 vaccine. Clones were sequenced by immunoSEQ multiplex PCR, and TCRdb holds only the in-frame ones, with some missing. The data show 150,000 to 200,000 clones, with 90% to 95% seen just once and more than 0.8% held by the top ten. V was pared by 4 bases and J by 6 bases, with 15 bases between. Germline V gene sequence: CDR1 MGHRA, CDR2 YSYEKL. The CDR3 length is 14 residues. The sample here was peripheral blood, taken 28 days after the second AZD1222 dose. The TCR originated in an adult who received the AZD1222 COVID-19 vaccine. This sequence joins TRBV4-1 and TRBJ1-1; weak D call: TRBD1 (6 bases). The CDR3 spells CASSPEQGTPEAFF. The CDR3 coding sequence is TGCGCCAGCAGCCCCGAACAGGGAACGCCTGAAGCTTTCTTT.